This T cell receptor beta chain was found in a study of post-analysis software for immune sequencing data. Study observations and caveats: When patients were compared with controls, about 5 TRBV segments were more frequent, TRBV5-6, TRBV5-1 and TRBV20-1 among them.

With respect to this clonotype: Its matching antigen is unknown.

The germline CDR1 and CDR2 sequences are MDHEN and SYDVKM. J gave up 0 bases and V 2 bases, and 4 bases lay outside the gene matches. The CDR3 spans 16 residues. Tagging with unique molecular identifiers was a feature of the TCR beta cDNA libraries. Via MiXCR, TCRdb re-called the PCR reads, giving one row per CDR3 protein. The sample carries hundreds of thousands of distinct CDR3 sequences, approximately 42% recorded once. The chain employs TRBV28 and TRBJ2-3, with 8 bases lining up with TRBD2. This sequence originates from a girl aged 2 to 9 with multiple sclerosis. Sequenced input: blood. The CDR3, as DNA: TGTGCCAGCAGTTTAATACTAGCGGCTAGCACAGATACGCAGTATTTT. Translation: CASSLILAASTDTQYF.